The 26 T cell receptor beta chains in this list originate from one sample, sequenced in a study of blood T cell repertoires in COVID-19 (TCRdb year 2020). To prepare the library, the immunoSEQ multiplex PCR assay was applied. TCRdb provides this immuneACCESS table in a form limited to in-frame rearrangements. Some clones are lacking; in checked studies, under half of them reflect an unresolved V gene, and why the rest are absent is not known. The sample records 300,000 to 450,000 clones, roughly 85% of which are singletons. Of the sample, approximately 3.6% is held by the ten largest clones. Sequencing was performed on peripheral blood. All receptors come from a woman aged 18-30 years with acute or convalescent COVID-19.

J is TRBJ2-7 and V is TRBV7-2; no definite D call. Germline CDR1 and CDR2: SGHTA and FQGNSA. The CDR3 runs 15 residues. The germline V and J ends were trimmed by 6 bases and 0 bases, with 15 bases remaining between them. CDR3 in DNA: TGTGCCAGCAGTACTAAAGGTCAAAGCTCCTACGAGCAGTACTTC. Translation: CASSTKGQSSYEQYF.

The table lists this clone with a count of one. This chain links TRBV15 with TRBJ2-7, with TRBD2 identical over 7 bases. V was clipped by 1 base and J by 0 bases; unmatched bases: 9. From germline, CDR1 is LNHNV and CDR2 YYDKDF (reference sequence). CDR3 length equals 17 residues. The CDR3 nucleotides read TGTGCCACCAGCAGAGCCCTGGGGGGGGGAGGCTCCTACGAGCAGTACTTC. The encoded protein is CATSRALGGGGSYEQYF.

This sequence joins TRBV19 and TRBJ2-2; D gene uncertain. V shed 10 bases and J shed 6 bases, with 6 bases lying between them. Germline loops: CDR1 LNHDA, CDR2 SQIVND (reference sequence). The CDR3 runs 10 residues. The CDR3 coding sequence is TGTGCCACTCTCTCCGGGGAGCTGTTTTTT. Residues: CATLSGELFF.

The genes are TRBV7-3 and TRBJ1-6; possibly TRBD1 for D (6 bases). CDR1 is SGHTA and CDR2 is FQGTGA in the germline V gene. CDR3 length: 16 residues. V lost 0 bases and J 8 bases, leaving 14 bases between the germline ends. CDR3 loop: CASSLTSSRGDSPLHF. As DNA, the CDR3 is TGTGCCAGCAGCTTAACGTCAAGCAGGGGAGATTCACCCCTCCACTTT.

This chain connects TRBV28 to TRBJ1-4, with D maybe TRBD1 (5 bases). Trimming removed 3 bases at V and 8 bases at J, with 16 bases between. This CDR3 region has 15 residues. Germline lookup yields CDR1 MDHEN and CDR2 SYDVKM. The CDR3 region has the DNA TGTGCCAGCAGTTTGCTTATAGGGGCTGGAGAAAAACTGTTTTTT. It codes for CASSLLIGAGEKLFF.

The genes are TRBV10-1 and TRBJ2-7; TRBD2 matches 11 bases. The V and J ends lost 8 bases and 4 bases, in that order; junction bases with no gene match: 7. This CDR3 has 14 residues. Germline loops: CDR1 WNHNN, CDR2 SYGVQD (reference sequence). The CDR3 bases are TGCGCCAGCCCTTCTAGCGGGAGGAGATACGAGCAGTACTTC. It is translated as CASPSSGRRYEQYF.

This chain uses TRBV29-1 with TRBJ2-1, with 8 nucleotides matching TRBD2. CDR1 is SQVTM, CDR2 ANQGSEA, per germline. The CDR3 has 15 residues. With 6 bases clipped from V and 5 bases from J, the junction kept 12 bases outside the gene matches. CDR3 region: CSVYLGLGGNNEQFF. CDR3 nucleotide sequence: TGCAGCGTCTACCTGGGACTAGGAGGGAACAATGAGCAGTTCTTC.

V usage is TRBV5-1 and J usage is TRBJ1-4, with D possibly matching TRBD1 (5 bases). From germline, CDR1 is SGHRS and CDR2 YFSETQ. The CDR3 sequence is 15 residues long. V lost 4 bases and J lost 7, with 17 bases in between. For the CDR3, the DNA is TGCGCCAGCAGCGTCGATGACAGAGCCTCTGAAAAACTGTTTTTT. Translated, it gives CASSVDDRASEKLFF.

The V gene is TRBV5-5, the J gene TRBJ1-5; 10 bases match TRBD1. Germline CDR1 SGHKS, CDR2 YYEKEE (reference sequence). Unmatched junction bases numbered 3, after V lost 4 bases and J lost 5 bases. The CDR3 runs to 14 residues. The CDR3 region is CASSRTGGYQPQHF. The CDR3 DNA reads TGTGCCAGCAGCCGGACAGGGGGGTATCAGCCCCAGCATTTT. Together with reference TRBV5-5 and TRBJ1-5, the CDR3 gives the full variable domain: DAGVTQSPTHLIKTRGQQVTLRCSPISGHKSVSWYQQVLGQGPQFIFQYYEKEERGRGNFPDRFSARQFPNYSSELNVNALLLGDSALYLCASSRTGGYQPQHFGDGTRLSIL.

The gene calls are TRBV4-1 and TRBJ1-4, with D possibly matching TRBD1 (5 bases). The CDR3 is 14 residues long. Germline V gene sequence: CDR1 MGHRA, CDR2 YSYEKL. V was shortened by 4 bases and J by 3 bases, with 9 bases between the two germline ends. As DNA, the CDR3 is TGCGCCAGCAGCCGGGTACAGGCTAATGAAAAACTGTTTTTT. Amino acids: CASSRVQANEKLFF.

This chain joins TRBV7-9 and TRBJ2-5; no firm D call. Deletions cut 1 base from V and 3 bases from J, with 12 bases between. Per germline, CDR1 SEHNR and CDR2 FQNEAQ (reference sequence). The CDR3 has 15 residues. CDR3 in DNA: TGTGCCAGCAGCTTAGTTGCCAGGCAAGAAGAGACCCAGTACTTC. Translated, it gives CASSLVARQEETQYF.

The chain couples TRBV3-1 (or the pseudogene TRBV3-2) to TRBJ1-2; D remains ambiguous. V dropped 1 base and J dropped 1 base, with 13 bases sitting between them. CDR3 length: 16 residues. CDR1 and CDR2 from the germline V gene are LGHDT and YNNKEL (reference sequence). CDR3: CASSQVMADNNYGYTF. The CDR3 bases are TGTGCCAGCAGCCAAGTCATGGCGGATAATAACTATGGCTACACCTTC.

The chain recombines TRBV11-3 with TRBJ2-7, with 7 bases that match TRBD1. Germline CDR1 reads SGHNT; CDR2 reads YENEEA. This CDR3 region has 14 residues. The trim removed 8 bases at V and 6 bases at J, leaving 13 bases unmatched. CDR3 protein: CASSTGTVPGEQYF. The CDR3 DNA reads TGTGCCAGCTCGACAGGGACGGTCCCGGGCGAGCAGTACTTC.

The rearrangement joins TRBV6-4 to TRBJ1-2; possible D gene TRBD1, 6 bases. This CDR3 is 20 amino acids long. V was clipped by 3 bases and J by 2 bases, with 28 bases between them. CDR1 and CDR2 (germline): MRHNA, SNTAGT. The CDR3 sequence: CASSEIFAGQRNSFNYGYTF. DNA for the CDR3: TGTGCCAGCAGTGAAATATTTGCAGGACAGCGGAACTCGTTCAACTATGGCTACACCTTC.

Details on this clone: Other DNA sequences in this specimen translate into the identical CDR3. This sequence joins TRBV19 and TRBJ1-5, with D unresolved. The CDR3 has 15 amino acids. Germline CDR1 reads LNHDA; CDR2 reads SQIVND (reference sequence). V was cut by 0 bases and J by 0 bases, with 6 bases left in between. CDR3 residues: CASSIDLRSNQPQHF. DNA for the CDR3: TGTGCCAGTAGTATAGATCTACGTAGCAATCAGCCCCAGCATTTT.

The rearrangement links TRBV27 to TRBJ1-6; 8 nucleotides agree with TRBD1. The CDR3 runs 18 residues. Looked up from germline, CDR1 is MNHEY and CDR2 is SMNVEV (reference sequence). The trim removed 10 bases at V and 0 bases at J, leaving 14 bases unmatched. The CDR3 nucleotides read TGTGCCACCACTCCGCTGGACAGGGAGGACTCCTATAATTCACCCCTCCACTTT. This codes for CATTPLDREDSYNSPLHF.

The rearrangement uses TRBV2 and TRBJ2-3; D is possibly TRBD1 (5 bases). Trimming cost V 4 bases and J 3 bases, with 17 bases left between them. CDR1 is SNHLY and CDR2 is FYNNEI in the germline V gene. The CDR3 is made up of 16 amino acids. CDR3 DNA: TGTGCCAGCAGTGGGTTTGACAGCCTTGGGACAGATACGCAGTATTTT. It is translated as CASSGFDSLGTDTQYF.

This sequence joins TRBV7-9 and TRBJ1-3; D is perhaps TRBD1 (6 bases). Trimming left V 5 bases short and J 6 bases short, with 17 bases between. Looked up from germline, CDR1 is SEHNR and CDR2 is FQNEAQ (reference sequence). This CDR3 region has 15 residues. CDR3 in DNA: TGTGCCAGCAGCCCGCTCGGGACAAAGGAAAACACCATATATTTT. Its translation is CASSPLGTKENTIYF.

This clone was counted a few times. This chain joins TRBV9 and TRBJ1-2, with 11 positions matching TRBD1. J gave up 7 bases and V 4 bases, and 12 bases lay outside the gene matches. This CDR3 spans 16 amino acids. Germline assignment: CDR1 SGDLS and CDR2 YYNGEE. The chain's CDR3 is CASSIGQGAPPGGYTF. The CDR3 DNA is TGTGCCAGCAGCATCGGACAGGGGGCTCCCCCGGGTGGCTACACCTTC.

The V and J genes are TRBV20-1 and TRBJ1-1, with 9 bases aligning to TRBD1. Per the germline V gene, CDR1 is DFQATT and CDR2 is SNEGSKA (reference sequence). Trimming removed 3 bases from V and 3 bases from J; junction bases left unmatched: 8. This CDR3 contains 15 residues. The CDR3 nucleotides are TGCAGTGCTAGTCGGGCGGACAGGGGAGACACTGAAGCTTTCTTT. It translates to CSASRADRGDTEAFF.

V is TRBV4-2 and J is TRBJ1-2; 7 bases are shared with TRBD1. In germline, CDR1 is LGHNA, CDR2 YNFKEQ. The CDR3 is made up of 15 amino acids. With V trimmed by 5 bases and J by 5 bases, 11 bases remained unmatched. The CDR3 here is CASSAPDRSEYGYTF. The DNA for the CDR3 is TGTGCCAGCAGCGCCCCGGACAGGTCAGAGTATGGCTACACCTTC.

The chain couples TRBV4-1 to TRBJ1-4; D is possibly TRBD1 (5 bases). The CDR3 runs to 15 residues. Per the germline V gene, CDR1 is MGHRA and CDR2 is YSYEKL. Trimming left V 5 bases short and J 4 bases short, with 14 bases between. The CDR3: CASSYGQGFNEKLFF. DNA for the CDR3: TGCGCCAGCAGCTATGGACAAGGCTTTAATGAAAAACTGTTTTTT.

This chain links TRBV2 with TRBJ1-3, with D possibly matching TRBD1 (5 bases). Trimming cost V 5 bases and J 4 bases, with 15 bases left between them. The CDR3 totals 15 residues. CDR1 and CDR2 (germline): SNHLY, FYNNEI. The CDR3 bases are TGTGCCAGCAGTCCCGACAGCTACACAGGAAACACCATATATTTT. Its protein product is CASSPDSYTGNTIYF.

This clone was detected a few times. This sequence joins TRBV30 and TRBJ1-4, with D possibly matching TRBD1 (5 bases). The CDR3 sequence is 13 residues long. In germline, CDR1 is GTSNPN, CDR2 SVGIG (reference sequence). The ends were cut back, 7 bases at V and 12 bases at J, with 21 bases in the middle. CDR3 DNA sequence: TGTGCCTCGGAGGGCCACCAGGGCGGGGAACTGTTTTTT. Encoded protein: CASEGHQGGELFF.

CDR3 amino acids: CASSFGEADQPQHF. The CDR3 coding sequence is TGTGCCAGCAGTTTTGGAGAGGCAGATCAGCCCCAGCATTTT. V and J are TRBV6-6 and TRBJ1-5; D not resolved. The CDR3 runs to 14 residues. V was cut by 4 bases and J by 5 bases, with 12 bases left in between. Germline V gene sequence: CDR1 MNHNY, CDR2 SVGAGI (reference sequence).

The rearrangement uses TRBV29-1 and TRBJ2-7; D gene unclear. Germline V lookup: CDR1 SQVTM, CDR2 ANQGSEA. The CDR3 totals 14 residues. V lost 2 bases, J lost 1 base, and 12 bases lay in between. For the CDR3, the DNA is TGCAGCGTTGAATTCGGATACAGTTCCTACGAGCAGTACTTC. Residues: CSVEFGYSSYEQYF.